The clone carrying this T cell receptor (beta chain) came up once. The repertoire was sequenced with immunoSEQ multiplex PCR; TCRdb's copy has only in-frame clones and lacks some. Of about 40,000 clones listed, 90% to 95% are singletons. The record originates from a study of T cell changes during pregnancy in multiple sclerosis. CDR1 is SGHNT, CDR2 YYREEE, per germline (reference sequence). The CDR3 covers 16 residues. The V end was cut by 4 bases, the J end by 0 bases, with 14 bases between. The J gene is TRBJ1-3, the V gene TRBV5-4; no reliable D call. The starting material was CD8+ T cells from peripheral blood mononuclear cells, obtained in the third trimester of pregnancy. The clonotype was recovered from a female donor with multiple sclerosis, enrolled in a pregnancy study. CDR3 in amino acids: CASSPTQYDSGNTIYF. The CDR3 nucleotides are TGTGCCAGCAGCCCAACACAGTATGACTCTGGAAACACCATATATTTT. Full variable domain (rest looked up from reference TRBV5-4 and TRBJ1-3): ETGVTQSPTHLIKTRGQQVTLRCSSQSGHNTVSWYQQALGQGPQFIFQYYREEENGRGNFPPRFSGLQFPNYSSELNVNALELDDSALYLCASSPTQYDSGNTIYFGEGSWLTVV.